This TCR beta chain originates from a study of early T cells in non-severe SARS-CoV-2 infection (dated by TCRdb to the early 2020s). With respect to the entire study: Bulk RNA from unsorted whole blood was used for TCR sequencing, so alpha and beta chains could not be paired. Broad study findings and their caveats: VDJdb matching was skewed toward anti-spike CD8 responses and likely underestimated virus-specific expansions, missing private and CD4 specificities.

To note about this clonotype: Its antigen is unknown. No base qualities exist here, and no much larger clone lies one base off it.

The CDR3 has 16 amino acids, counting the end cysteine and phenylalanine. Just the 48-base CDR3 DNA is kept, in frame starting at base 1. CDR1 and CDR2 are read off the germline V gene (reference sequence) as DFQATT and SNEGSKA. V is reduced by 2 bases and J by 0 bases, leaving a spacing of 15 bases between them. Set within a cohort of healthcare workers in London, UK, this nested case-control study involved weekly PCR testing of nasopharyngeal swabs along with blood sampling. Healthcare workers were enrolled in the week of the UK lockdown, from 23 to 31 March 2020, and were followed every week for up to 16 weeks. The receptor library was made with 5' RACE. TCRdb names NextSeq 500 as the instrument used. In the TCR library protocol, unique molecular identifiers were attached to individual cDNA molecules to correct for PCR bias and sequencing error. Both TCR alpha and beta chains were sequenced, and tight co-correlation was observed between alpha and beta sequence abundances in each sample. Under the source paper's analysis protocol: Decombinator V4 was used to annotate the V gene, J gene and CDR3 of the TCR sequences. TCRs were defined as expanded if a significant change between any two time points was detected under a Poisson model with p below 0.0001. TCR abundances were normalised to the total number of TCRs sequenced per sample and were expressed as counts per million. TRAV1-2 paired with TRAJ12, TRAJ20 or TRAJ33 defined MAIT TCRs, while TRAV10 paired with TRAJ18 defined iNKT TCRs. VDJdb, accessed 1 November 2021, was searched for CMV, EBV and SARS-CoV-2 annotated TCRs, excluding TCRs annotated for multiple antigens. The public reads were reprocessed in TCRdb via fastp at Q25 and MiXCR, keeping in-frame beta chains. Rows matching on CDR3 protein sequence are summarized as one entry with the most common DNA and genes. In this record, the V and J calls reflect TCRdb's handling and not the investigators' own analysis. Recorded for this sample are tens of thousands of distinct CDR3 sequences; roughly 9.7% of them occurred a single time. The top ten clonotypes cover roughly 8% of the sample.

Sequenced: whole blood. The origin of this receptor is an adult who was a healthcare worker with PCR-confirmed SARS-CoV-2 infection or an uninfected control (not recorded which). Here the chain combines TRBV20-1 and TRBJ2-3, with the D gene tentatively TRBD1 or TRBD2, based on 5 matching bases in each. DNA sequence: TGCAGTGCTAGACGAGGGCTGAGGGGTAGCACAGATACGCAGTATTTT. This yields the protein CSARRGLRGSTDTQYF.